This passage covers 15 T cell receptor beta chains from one sample sequenced in a study of blood T cell repertoires in COVID-19 (dated by TCRdb to the early 2020s). Library preparation employed the immunoSEQ multiplex PCR assay. TCRdb provides this immuneACCESS table in a form limited to in-frame rearrangements. Some clones are lacking; in checked studies, under half of them reflect an unresolved V gene, and why the rest are absent is not known. The sample has some 180,000 clones on record, 75% to 95% of them singletons. The top ten constitute approximately 0.5% of the sample. The sample taken for sequencing was peripheral blood. These receptors all stem from a man aged 50 to 60 with acute or convalescent COVID-19.

The gene calls are TRBV28 and TRBJ1-1; D call uncertain. CDR3 length equals 9 residues. The germline V and J ends were trimmed by 10 bases and 11 bases, with 11 bases remaining between them. Germline V lookup: CDR1 MDHEN, CDR2 SYDVKM. CDR3: CANYRRAFF. In DNA, the CDR3 is TGTGCCAATTACCGTCGGGCTTTCTTT.

The genes are TRBV10-3 and TRBJ1-6; 8 bases align to TRBD1. Trimming at V came to 0 bases and at J to 14 bases, leaving 15 bases not matched to a gene. The length of the CDR3 is 17 residues. CDR1 is ENHRY, CDR2 SYGVKD, per germline. The CDR3 DNA is TGTGCCATCAGTGAGTCCAAAACAGGGGGTGGAGTTCCGACCCTCCACTTT. This translates into CAISESKTGGGVPTLHF.

CDR3 region: CASSYSTGGNTGELFF. The CDR3 nucleotides are TGTGCCAGCAGTTACTCTACAGGGGGTAACACCGGGGAGCTGTTTTTT. The V call is TRBV6-5, the J call TRBJ2-2, with TRBD1 matching 8 bases. After removal of 0 bases from V and 2 bases from J, the junction contained 2 bases not matched to a gene. Looked up from germline, CDR1 is MNHEY and CDR2 is SVGAGI. The CDR3 totals 16 residues.

CDR3 sequence (DNA): TGTGCCAGCAGCTTAGCGCCGATAGCGGGAGCAGCCTACGAGCAGTACTTC. This translates into CASSLAPIAGAAYEQYF. The rearrangement joins TRBV7-8 to TRBJ2-7; TRBD2 agrees at 9 bases. This CDR3 is built from 17 residues. The J segment lost 2 bases and the V segment lost 0 bases, leaving 8 bases of the junction unmatched. Germline lookup yields CDR1 SGHVS and CDR2 FQNEAQ.

The V call is TRBV2, the J call TRBJ2-1; D is perhaps TRBD1 (5 bases). The CDR3 runs to 12 residues. With 5 bases removed from V and 13 bases from J, the gap between germline ends came to 15 bases. Germline V gene lookup returns CDR1 SNHLY and CDR2 FYNNEI. CDR3 sequence: CASSLQGASQFF. In DNA form, the CDR3 reads TGTGCCAGCAGTCTGCAGGGTGCTTCCCAGTTCTTC.

This clone was seen a handful of times. The chain carries TRBV5-4 and TRBJ1-2; D not resolved. The CDR3 has 14 amino acids. The V gene lost 4 bases and the J gene lost 8 bases, with 18 bases spanning the gap. Germline V gene sequence: CDR1 SGHNT, CDR2 YYREEE (reference sequence). The DNA of the CDR3 is TGTGCCAGCAGCAACCACGGTGGCATCGGGGGCTACACCTTC. Its protein product is CASSNHGGIGGYTF.

The sample holds one count of this clone. V gene TRBV5-4 combines with J gene TRBJ2-5, with 10 bases lining up with TRBD2. The germline V gene encodes CDR1 SGHNT and CDR2 YYREEE (reference sequence). The CDR3 consists of 15 residues. The V segment lost 1 base and the J segment 5 bases; nucleotides outside the gene matches: 5. The CDR3 nucleotides are TGTGCCAGCAGCTTGAGCGGGGGGGCGATTGAGACCCAGTACTTC. It specifies CASSLSGGAIETQYF.

CDR3 bases: TGTGCCAGCAGAGCATACAGGGGGATGGGAAACACCATATATTTT. Translation: CASRAYRGMGNTIYF. The rearrangement links TRBV2 to TRBJ1-3; 8 bases line up with TRBD1. CDR3 length: 15 residues. The V gene's germline CDR1 is SNHLY and CDR2 FYNNEI. With V trimmed by 6 bases and J by 4 bases, 8 bases remained unmatched.

This clone was seen only once. V gene TRBV5-4 combines with J gene TRBJ2-7; 8 positions agree with TRBD1. Trimming took 4 bases from V and 7 from J; bases not matched to a gene: 13. This CDR3 is built from 15 residues. The germline gives CDR1 SGHNT, CDR2 YYREEE (reference sequence). The CDR3 is CASSQNLLQGDEQYF. The DNA of the CDR3 is TGTGCCAGCAGCCAAAACCTTTTACAGGGGGATGAGCAGTACTTC.

About this clone: The sample has other DNA sequences that encode this CDR3 too. The chain is built from TRBV19 and TRBJ1-5; possible D gene TRBD1, 5 bases. V lost 0 bases to trimming and J lost 4 bases, with 7 bases between them. The germline V gene encodes CDR1 LNHDA and CDR2 SQIVND (reference sequence). The CDR3 runs to 14 residues. CDR3 residues: CASSIDRENQPQHF. CDR3 sequence (DNA): TGTGCCAGTAGTATAGACAGGGAAAATCAGCCCCAGCATTTT. Looking up the rest from reference TRBV19 and TRBJ1-5 gives the full variable domain: DGGITQSPKYLFRKEGQNVTLSCEQNLNHDAMYWYRQDPGQGLRLIYYSQIVNDFQKGDIAEGYSVSREKKESFPLTVTSAQKNPTAFYLCASSIDRENQPQHFGDGTRLSIL.

The genes are TRBV28 and TRBJ2-1; 8 bases agree with TRBD2. V lost 1 base to trimming and J lost 0 bases; unmatched junction nucleotides: 5. The germline V gene encodes CDR1 MDHEN and CDR2 SYDVKM. There are 17 residues in the CDR3. The CDR3 DNA follows: TGTGCCAGCAGTTTATTCAGCGGGAGTGGCTCCTACAATGAGCAGTTCTTC. This translates into CASSLFSGSGSYNEQFF.

This clone was found a few times. V is TRBV7-2 and J is TRBJ2-7; TRBD2 agrees at 8 bases. The junction had 8 bases not matched to a gene; V was cut back by 6 bases and J by 4 bases. Germline V gene data show CDR1 as SGHTA and CDR2 as FQGNSA. This CDR3 contains 14 residues. The chain's CDR3 is CASSSRGGVYEQYV. CDR3 DNA sequence: TGTGCCAGCAGTTCCCGGGGGGGAGTATACGAGCAGTACGTC.

This clone showed up just once. This chain connects TRBV7-8 to TRBJ2-7; D is perhaps TRBD2 (5 bases). This CDR3 contains 15 residues. Germline CDR1 and CDR2: SGHVS and FQNEAQ. V was cut by 5 bases and J by 2 bases, with 16 bases left in between. The CDR3 is CASSPEEGFTYEQYV. In nucleotides, the CDR3 is TGTGCCAGCAGCCCAGAAGAGGGTTTCACCTACGAGCAGTACGTC.

The chain links TRBV7-9 to TRBJ2-6; TRBD1 aligns across 10 bases. Germline assignment: CDR1 SEHNR and CDR2 FQNEAQ (reference sequence). The CDR3 totals 17 residues. V shed 8 bases and J 2 bases; nucleotides not matched to a gene: 9. The CDR3, as DNA: TGTGCCAGCTTTTCAGGACAGGGGGTCCCTGGGGCCAACGTCCTGACTTTC. Translation gives CASFSGQGVPGANVLTF.

This clone was seen only once. V and J are TRBV11-2 and TRBJ2-1, with D possibly TRBD1 on 5 matching bases. Looked up from germline, CDR1 is SGHAT and CDR2 is FQNNGV. CDR3 length: 14 amino acids. Deletions cut 1 base from V and 12 bases from J, with 16 bases between. This CDR3 is CASSLASSVTGQFF. The CDR3 DNA sequence: TGTGCCAGCAGCTTAGCGTCCTCTGTAACAGGGCAGTTCTTC.